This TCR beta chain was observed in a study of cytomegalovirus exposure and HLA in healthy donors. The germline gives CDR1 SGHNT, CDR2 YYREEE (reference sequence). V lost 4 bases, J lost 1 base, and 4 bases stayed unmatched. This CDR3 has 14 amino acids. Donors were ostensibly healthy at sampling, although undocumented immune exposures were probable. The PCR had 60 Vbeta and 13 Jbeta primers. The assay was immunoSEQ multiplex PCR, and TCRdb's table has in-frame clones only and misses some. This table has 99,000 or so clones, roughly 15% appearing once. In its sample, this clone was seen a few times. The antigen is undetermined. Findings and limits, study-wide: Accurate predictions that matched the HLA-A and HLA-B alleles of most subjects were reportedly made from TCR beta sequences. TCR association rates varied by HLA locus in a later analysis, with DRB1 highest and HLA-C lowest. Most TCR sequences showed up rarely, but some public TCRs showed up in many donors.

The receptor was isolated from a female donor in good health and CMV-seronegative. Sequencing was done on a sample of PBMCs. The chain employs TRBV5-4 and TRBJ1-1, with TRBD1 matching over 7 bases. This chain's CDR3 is CASSLQGTNTEAFF. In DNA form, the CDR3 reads TGTGCCAGCAGCCTACAGGGGACGAACACTGAAGCTTTCTTT.